What follows are 9 T cell receptor beta chains derived from one specimen sequenced in a study of T-cell memory formation after mild COVID-19 (dated by TCRdb to the early 2020s). Library prep was done by 5' RACE. The instrument given in TCRdb is Illumina NovaSeq 6000. Using fastp at Q25 and MiXCR, TCRdb reprocessed the public reads and kept productive beta chains. Each record represents a unique CDR3 protein, reported with the most common genes and DNA among its rows. Recorded for this sample are tens of thousands of distinct CDR3 sequences; roughly 7.5% of them occurred a single time. The ten most abundant clones make up approximately 28% of the sample. Specimen: PBMCs or a T cell subset sorted from them (not recorded which). The receptors derive from a young man who had mild COVID-19 (a few samples of this study predate the infection). The sample titles of this study are shuffled in the database, so cell type and time point are left out; the donor was told from shared clones.

The chain links TRBV12-3 or TRBV12-4 to TRBJ1-6; the D gene is possibly TRBD1 (6 bases). The CDR3 consists of 15 residues. With 3 bases removed from V and 4 bases from J, the gap between germline ends came to 10 bases. The CDR3 bases are TGTGCCAGCAGTTTTCTGGGACAATATAATTCACCCCTCCACTTT. Its protein product is CASSFLGQYNSPLHF.

This clonotype was detected many times. The CDR3 here is CSATLWGGRTDTQYF. The CDR3 bases are TGCAGTGCTACCTTGTGGGGGGGCCGGACAGATACGCAGTATTTT. The chain has TRBV20-1 and TRBJ2-3; D may be TRBD2 (7 bases). V was pared by 4 bases and J by 3 bases, with 17 bases between. Germline V gene lookup returns CDR1 DFQATT and CDR2 SNEGSKA (reference sequence). CDR3 length: 15 residues.

This clonotype has a count of ten or more. The V call is TRBV30, the J call TRBJ2-2; weak D call: TRBD2 (7 bases). V lost 3 bases to trimming and J lost 3 bases, with 14 bases between them. The germline CDR1 and CDR2 sequences are GTSNPN and SVGIG (reference sequence). This CDR3 has 15 amino acids. CDR3 region: CAWRPGGRYTGELFF. The CDR3 bases are TGTGCCTGGAGACCGGGGGGCCGTTACACCGGGGAGCTGTTTTTT. The full variable domain, in which reference TRBV30 and TRBJ2-2 provide the parts outside the CDR3, is SQTIHQWPATLVQPVGSPLSLECTVEGTSNPNLYWYRQAAGRGLQLLFYSVGIGQISSEVPQNLSASRPQDRQFILSSKKLLLSDSGFYLCAWRPGGRYTGELFFGEGSRLTVL.

This clonotype was seen repeatedly, ten times or more. The CDR3 spells CASGRVPGLAMSQFF. The CDR3 bases are TGTGCTAGTGGCCGAGTCCCGGGACTAGCGATGAGCCAGTTCTTC. V gene TRBV12-5 combines with J gene TRBJ2-1; 10 positions match TRBD2. The length of the CDR3 is 15 residues. CDR1 is LGHNT, CDR2 FRNRAP, per germline. V was pared by 6 bases and J by 13 bases, with 15 bases of the junction left unmatched.

This clonotype was seen many times. This rearrangement joins TRBV21-1 to TRBJ2-7; TRBD2, as called in the table, went unchecked against the DNA. TRBV21-1 is given as a pseudogene. The CDR3 loop spans 20 amino acids. The CDR3 protein is CASSKGDPGLAGGSSYEQYV. The CDR3 coding sequence is TGTGCCAGCAGCAAAGGGGACCCGGGACTAGCGGGGGGGAGCTCCTACGAGCAGTACGTC.

In this sample, this clonotype turned up a few times. The chain links TRBV21-1 to TRBJ2-7; the table's D call TRBD1 went unverified against the DNA. TRBV21-1 has pseudogene status. The CDR3 spans 16 residues. Here the CDR3 reads CASSSYDRSLISEQYF. The CDR3 DNA reads as TGTGCCAGCAGCTCCTATGACAGGTCTTTGATCAGTGAGCAGTACTTC.

This clonotype showed up just a few times. This chain uses TRBV5-8 with TRBJ2-1; D may be TRBD1 or TRBD2 (5 bases each). The CDR3 runs 16 residues. CDR1 SGHTS and CDR2 YDEGEE come from the germline V gene. Trimming took 5 bases from V and 0 from J, leaving 15 bases between them. CDR3 nucleotides: TGTGCCAGCAGTTCCGGGGCCCTTCCCTCCTACAATGAGCAGTTCTTC. Translated: CASSSGALPSYNEQFF.

The sample holds many counts of this clonotype. The rearrangement joins TRBV3-1 to TRBJ2-5, with a possible D match to TRBD1 (5 bases). CDR1 is LGHDT, CDR2 YNNKEL, per germline (reference sequence). The CDR3 spans 14 residues. Trimming shortened V by 0 bases and J by 3 bases, and 8 bases separated the two germline ends. CDR3 sequence reads: CASSQDAGKETQYF. In DNA form, the CDR3 reads TGTGCCAGCAGCCAAGATGCAGGGAAAGAGACCCAGTACTTC.

There are many counts of this clonotype. This chain links TRBV20-1 with TRBJ1-2; D unresolved. The CDR3 is 13 residues long. With 6 bases removed from V and 2 bases from J, the gap between germline ends came to 13 bases. Germline lookup yields CDR1 DFQATT and CDR2 SNEGSKA (reference sequence). CDR3 DNA sequence: TGCAGTGCCATGGGAGGTGGGAACTATGGCTACACCTTC. This codes for CSAMGGGNYGYTF.